Each of the 6 T cell receptor beta chains below was sequenced from the same sample in a study of CD8 T cells in Susac syndrome. cDNA came from approximately 0.5 to 1 ug RNA primed by random hexamers. TCRdb fed the immunoSEQ multiplex PCR reads into MiXCR, producing one record per CDR3 protein. The table has about 250,000 distinct CDR3 sequences, just over 90% seen once; the top ten hold around 0.07%. Sequencing input: CD4+ T cells from PBMCs. These receptors all come from a human donor with multiple sclerosis.

The V call is TRBV2, the J call TRBJ1-2, with 7 bases that match TRBD1. Germline V lookup: CDR1 SNHLY, CDR2 FYNNEI. The CDR3 runs to 13 residues. The junction had 5 bases not matched to a gene; V was cut back by 6 bases and J by 4 bases. CDR3 coding DNA: TGTGCCAGCAGGGGAGGGGGCTTCTATGGCTACACCTTC. Translation: CASRGGGFYGYTF.

The rearrangement joins TRBV19 to TRBJ1-5; 7 positions agree with TRBD1. CDR1 and CDR2 from the germline V gene are LNHDA and SQIVND (reference sequence). CDR3 length: 13 amino acids. Trimming took 8 bases from V and 7 from J; bases not matched to a gene: 8. CDR3 nucleotide sequence: TGTGCCAGTCAAGCCGGGACAGAACAGCCCCAGCATTTT. Translating gives CASQAGTEQPQHF. Drawing the rest from reference TRBV19 and TRBJ1-5, the complete variable domain is DGGITQSPKYLFRKEGQNVTLSCEQNLNHDAMYWYRQDPGQGLRLIYYSQIVNDFQKGDIAEGYSVSREKKESFPLTVTSAQKNPTAFYLCASQAGTEQPQHFGDGTRLSIL.

The chain joins TRBV28 to TRBJ2-2, with D unresolved. CDR1 is MDHEN and CDR2 is SYDVKM in the germline V gene. The CDR3 runs 14 residues. Trimming removed 6 bases from V and 2 bases from J, with 10 bases in between. The CDR3 region has the DNA TGTGCCAGCAGAACCCAATTAAACACCGGGGAGCTGTTTTTT. Residues: CASRTQLNTGELFF. The full variable domain, with the rest looked up from reference TRBV28 and TRBJ2-2, is DVKVTQSSRYLVKRTGEKVFLECVQDMDHENMFWYRQDPGLGLRLIYFSYDVKMKEKGDIPEGYSVSREKKERFSLILESASTNQTSMYLCASRTQLNTGELFFGEGSRLTVL.

The chain uses TRBV7-6 and TRBJ2-5; D perhaps matches TRBD2 (6 bases). Germline lookup yields CDR1 SGHVS and CDR2 FNYEAQ. CDR3 length: 15 amino acids. Trimming shortened V by 4 bases and J by 3 bases, and 15 bases separated the two germline ends. This CDR3 is CASSWAGTEEETQYF. The CDR3 DNA sequence: TGTGCCAGCAGCTGGGCCGGGACTGAAGAAGAGACCCAGTACTTC.

The chain recombines TRBV9 with TRBJ2-5; TRBD2 matches at 9 bases. Germline values: CDR1 SGDLS, CDR2 YYNGEE. Trimming took 0 bases from V and 1 from J; bases not matched to a gene: 7. The CDR3 runs to 17 residues. The CDR3 nucleotides are TGTGCCAGCAGCGTAGGTTTTTCTAGCGGGGTCCAAGAGACCCAGTACTTC. Protein sequence: CASSVGFSSGVQETQYF.

The chain joins TRBV2 to TRBJ2-7; perhaps TRBD1 as D (6 bases). The CDR3 has 13 amino acids. The germline gives CDR1 SNHLY, CDR2 FYNNEI. Trimming cost V 2 bases and J 7 bases, with 12 bases left between them. The CDR3 DNA reads as TGTGCCAGCAGTGAATATGGGGACACAGAGCAGTACGTC. Its protein product is CASSEYGDTEQYV.